The present entry profiles one T cell receptor (beta chain) with its context. Antigen specificity is unknown. This specimen belongs to a study of T cell repertoires in cytomegalovirus infection. As for the study in general: CMV epitopes in the study were HLA-C-restricted (recently identified) and HLA-B-restricted (well studied). TCR beta signatures that were public indicated CMV infection and matching HLA type. General observations from the study: Cumulated frequencies of public TCR beta families served to identify carriers of CMV plus the relevant HLA. HLA-C-restricted TCR beta clonotypes specific for CMV led the ex vivo response.

Using its own MiXCR run on the reads, TCRdb lists one record per CDR3 protein. The table has 200,000 to 250,000 distinct CDR3 sequences, less than 50% seen once. The CDR3 loop spans 11 amino acids. V was clipped by 6 bases and J by 11 bases, with 14 bases between them. V and J are TRBV12-3 or TRBV12-4 and TRBJ2-7, with D perhaps matching TRBD2 (6 bases). The sample consisted of CD8+ T cells from cultured PBMCs, taken from culture after CMV antigen stimulation. The receptor's source is a human donor in good health (CMV status not recorded). Some clones in this sample may be carry-over from other donors' samples. Here the CDR3 reads CASSGGAWKYF. Written as DNA, the CDR3 is TGTGCCAGCAGCGGAGGGGCCTGGAAGTACTTC.